This T cell receptor beta chain was sequenced during a study of T cells expressing NK-cell markers. About the study: Just one sequenced donor of eight was HCMV-seronegative, while seven were seropositive. Whole-study findings and limits: Whether expanded NKG2C+ T cell clones were HCMV-specific remained unclear. In more than 5 donors, dominant CD3+CD56+NKG2C+ clonotypes ranked among the top 10 CD8+ clonotypes.

Germline loops: CDR1 LGHNA, CDR2 YSLEER. This CDR3 has 14 amino acids. On this clonotype itself: Its antigen is undetermined.

No DNA is given; TCRdb re-called the 5' RACE reads and lists each CDR3 protein once. The repertoire table contains about 550,000 distinct CDR3 sequences. Material for sequencing was blood T cells: a sorted CD56 or NKG2C T cell subset, CD4+ or CD8+ T cells, or bulk PBMC T cells (not recorded which). This receptor was obtained from a man aged 18 to 30 in good health. The chain has TRBV4-3 and TRBJ2-7. The CDR3 loop is CASSQEKQRYEQYF.